Here is one T cell receptor beta chain with its context. Its antigen remains unknown. The record originates from a study of cytomegalovirus exposure and HLA in healthy donors. The PCR was carried out with 60 Vbeta primers and 13 Jbeta primers. Generated by immunoSEQ multiplex PCR, the TCRdb table keeps only in-frame clones and is missing some. The sample lists 110,000 or so clones, around two thirds occurring once. Regarding the study as a whole: Later analysis associated a missense DCLRE1C variant with TCR beta V- and J-gene trimming. The presence/absence work took it that sequencing depth was about the same across donors.

The source of this sequence is a human donor in good health. The sequenced sample consisted of PBMCs.

CDR3 nucleotide sequence: TGTGCCAGCAGCTTAGAACTAGCGGGGGGGTCCGGGGAGCTGTTTTTT. Amino acids: CASSLELAGGSGELFF. The chain uses TRBV7-2 and TRBJ2-2, with 13 bases matching TRBD2. Germline CDR1 and CDR2: SGHTA and FQGNSA. Trimming took 1 base from V and 6 from J; bases not matched to a gene: 2. The CDR3 totals 16 residues. Based on the CDR3 plus reference TRBV7-2 and TRBJ2-2, the full variable domain is GAGVSQSPSNKVTEKGKDVELRCDPISGHTALYWYRQSLGQGLEFLIYFQGNSAPDKSGLPSDRFSAERTGGSVSTLTIQRTQQEDSAVYLCASSLELAGGSGELFFGEGSRLTVL.